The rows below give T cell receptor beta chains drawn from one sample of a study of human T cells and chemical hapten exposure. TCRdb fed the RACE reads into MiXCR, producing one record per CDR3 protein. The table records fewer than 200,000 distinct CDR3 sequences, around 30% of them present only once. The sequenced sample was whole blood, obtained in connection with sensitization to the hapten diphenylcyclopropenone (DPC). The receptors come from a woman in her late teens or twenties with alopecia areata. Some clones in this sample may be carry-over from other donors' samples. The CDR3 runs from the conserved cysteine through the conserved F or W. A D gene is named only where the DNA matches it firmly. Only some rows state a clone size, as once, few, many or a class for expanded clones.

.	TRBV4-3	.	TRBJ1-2	TGCGCCAGCAGCCAAGCCCTGACGGGGGGCTATGGCTACACCTTC	CASSQALTGGYGYTF
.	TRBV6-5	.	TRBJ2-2	TGTGCCAGCAGTCGAACGAGAATGAACACCGGGGAGCTGTTTTTT	CASSRTRMNTGELFF
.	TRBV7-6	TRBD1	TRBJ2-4	TGTGCCAGCAGCTCCCGGGACAGGGAAAACATTCAGTACTTC	CASSSRDRENIQYF
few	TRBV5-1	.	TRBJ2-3	TGCGCCAGCAGCTTAGGCGGGCGGGCGGATACGCAGTATTTT	CASSLGGRADTQYF
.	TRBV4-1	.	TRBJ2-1	TGCGCCAGCAGCCAAAGGGCTCTAGAAAATGAGCAGTTCTTC	CASSQRALENEQFF
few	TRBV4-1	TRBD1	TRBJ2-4	TGCGCCAGCAGCCTTAGGACAGGGGGGGACATTCAGTACTTC	CASSLRTGGDIQYF
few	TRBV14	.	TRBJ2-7	TGTGCCAGCAGCCACGGATACGAGCAGTACTTC	CASSHGYEQYF
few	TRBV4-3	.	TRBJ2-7	TGCGCCAGCAGCCAGGAGGTGGGGATCCGATTAACCTACGAGCAGTACTTC	CASSQEVGIRLTYEQYF
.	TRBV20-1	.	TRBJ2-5	TGCAGTGCCCGGTCATCGGGGCCGGAGACCCAGTACTTC	CSARSSGPETQYF
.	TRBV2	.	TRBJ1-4	TGTGCCAGCAGTGAACACCCCAATGAAAAACTGTTTTTT	CASSEHPNEKLFF
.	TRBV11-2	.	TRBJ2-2	TGTGCCAGCAGCCAGATGGCGGGGAGCGGGGAGCTGTTTTTT	CASSQMAGSGELFF
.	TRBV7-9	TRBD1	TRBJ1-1	TGTGCCAGCAGCAGTAACAGGGGGCGCGAGCTAGAAGCTTTCTTT	CASSSNRGRELEAFF
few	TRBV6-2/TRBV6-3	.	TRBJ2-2	TGTGCCAGCAGTTACAACTATGGCGGGGAGCTGTTTTTT	CASSYNYGGELFF
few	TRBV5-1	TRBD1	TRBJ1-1	TGCGCCAGCAGCTTAGAGGGGGCTTCGATGAACACTGAAGCTTTCTTT	CASSLEGASMNTEAFF
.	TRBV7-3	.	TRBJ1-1	TGTGCCAGCAGCTTTATCCGGGGTTCGAACACTGAAGCTTTCTTT	CASSFIRGSNTEAFF
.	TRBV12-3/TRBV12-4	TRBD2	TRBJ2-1	TGTGCCAGCAGCCCCGCAGCGGGAGCCTACAATGAGCAGTTCTTC	CASSPAAGAYNEQFF
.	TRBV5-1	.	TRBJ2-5	TGCGCCAGCAGCCGTAGCGGCCAAGAGACCCAGTACTTC	CASSRSGQETQYF
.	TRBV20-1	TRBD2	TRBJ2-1	TGCAGTGCTAGAACTTTCCCGGGACTAGCGGGCGTCTATGAGCAGTTCTTC	CSARTFPGLAGVYEQFF
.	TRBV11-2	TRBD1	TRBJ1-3	TGTGCCAGCAGCTACCGGACAGGTCACTCTGGAAACACCATATATTTT	CASSYRTGHSGNTIYF
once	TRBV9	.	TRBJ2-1	TGTGCCAGCAGTGGTGTGGCGGGGAACAATGAGCAGTTCTTC	CASSGVAGNNEQFF
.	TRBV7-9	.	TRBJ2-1	TGTGCCAGCAGCTTTAGTAGGCATGAGCAGTTCTTC	CASSFSRHEQFF
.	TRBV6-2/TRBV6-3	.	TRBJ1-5	TGTGCCAGCACCAAAAGGAGGAGCAATCAGCCCCAGCATTTT	CASTKRRSNQPQHF
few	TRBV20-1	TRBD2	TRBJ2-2	TGCAGTGCTAGACATAGCGGGAGTATCGGGGAGCTGTTTTTT	CSARHSGSIGELFF
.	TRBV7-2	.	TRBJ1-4	TGTGCCAGCAGCTTAGGTAGCGACAGGAGAAATGAAAAACTGTTTTTT	CASSLGSDRRNEKLFF